The 17 T cell receptor beta chains given below trace back to one sample, sequenced in a study of PD-L1 blockade in urothelial cancer. Produced via immunoSEQ multiplex PCR; TCRdb's table is partial and in-frame only. The table includes about 82,000 clones, roughly nine tenths detected once. Sequenced here: PBMCs, sampled around atezolizumab (anti-PD-L1) treatment. The source of these receptors is a man in his 60s with urothelial cancer.

This clone appeared a single time. V gene TRBV28 combines with J gene TRBJ2-7; tentatively, D is TRBD1 (6 bases). Looked up from germline, CDR1 is MDHEN and CDR2 is SYDVKM. The CDR3 contains 14 residues. V lost 6 bases and J 6 bases, leaving 18 bases between the germline ends. This chain's CDR3 is CASRGVAGAAEQYF. The CDR3 DNA is TGTGCCAGCAGGGGGGTGGCAGGGGCAGCCGAGCAGTACTTC. The full variable domain, completed using reference TRBV28 and TRBJ2-7, is DVKVTQSSRYLVKRTGEKVFLECVQDMDHENMFWYRQDPGLGLRLIYFSYDVKMKEKGDIPEGYSVSREKKERFSLILESASTNQTSMYLCASRGVAGAAEQYFGPGTRLTVT.

The chain joins TRBV6-5 to TRBJ2-7; TRBD2 might be the D (6 bases). V lost 7 bases and J 6 bases, leaving 13 bases between the germline ends. The V gene's germline CDR1 is MNHEY and CDR2 SVGAGI. The CDR3 length is 12 residues. CDR3 protein: CASIRTGGEQYF. The CDR3 bases are TGTGCCAGCATCCGAACCGGGGGCGAGCAGTACTTC.

The rearrangement uses TRBV7-8 and TRBJ2-7; 12 bases are a match to TRBD2. The trim removed 0 bases at V and 2 bases at J, leaving 8 bases unmatched. Germline V lookup: CDR1 SGHVS, CDR2 FQNEAQ. The CDR3 length is 18 residues. As DNA, the CDR3 is TGTGCCAGCAGCTTAGCGGCTAGCGGGGGGGCATTTCCCTACGAGCAGTACTTC. It translates to CASSLAASGGAFPYEQYF.

This chain links TRBV27 with TRBJ1-2; D call uncertain. The CDR3 runs 13 residues. V gave up 4 bases and J gave up 2 bases, with 8 bases separating them. Germline assignment: CDR1 MNHEY and CDR2 SMNVEV (reference sequence). The CDR3 loop reads CASSSPGNYGYTF. The CDR3 bases are TGTGCCAGCAGTTCTCCCGGGAACTATGGCTACACCTTC.

The chain has TRBV5-1 and TRBJ2-7; 11 bases map to TRBD1. This CDR3 is 14 amino acids long. V shed 4 bases and J 7 bases; nucleotides not matched to a gene: 7. Per the germline V gene, CDR1 is SGHRS and CDR2 is YFSETQ. CDR3 protein: CASSRDRGTGEQYF. The CDR3, as DNA: TGCGCCAGCAGCCGGGACAGGGGGACGGGAGAGCAGTACTTC. Filled out from reference TRBV5-1 and TRBJ2-7, the complete variable domain reads KAGVTQTPRYLIKTRGQQVTLSCSPISGHRSVSWYQQTPGQGLQFLFEYFSETQRNKGNFPGRFSGRQFSNSRSEMNVSTLELGDSALYLCASSRDRGTGEQYFGPGTRLTVT.

The table lists this clone with a few counts. The chain couples TRBV21-1 to TRBJ1-1; the table's D call TRBD1 went unverified against the DNA. TRBV21-1 is given as a pseudogene. The CDR3 has 14 residues. This CDR3 is CASSSNRGETEAFF. CDR3 nucleotide sequence: TGTGCCAGCAGCAGTAACAGGGGGGAGACTGAAGCTTTCTTT.

This clone has only one observation. The rearrangement joins TRBV18 to TRBJ2-7; 10 bases map to TRBD1. This CDR3 is 14 amino acids long. Germline V gives CDR1 KGHSH, CDR2 LQKENI. V shed 3 bases, J shed 5 bases, and the junction held 4 bases outside the gene matches. The CDR3 spells CASSPGTGVHEQYF. The CDR3 DNA is TGTGCCAGCTCACCCGGGACAGGGGTCCACGAGCAGTACTTC.

The V and J genes are TRBV6-6 and TRBJ2-1; D is ambiguous. Germline V CDR1 and CDR2: MNHNY, SVGAGI (reference sequence). The CDR3 totals 16 residues. Trimming stripped 0 bases from V and 0 bases from J, with 9 bases between. The CDR3 nucleotides read TGTGCCAGCAGTTACTCGCGGCAGAACTCCTACAATGAGCAGTTCTTC. Translated, it gives CASSYSRQNSYNEQFF.

V and J are TRBV19 and TRBJ1-5, with 8 nucleotides matching TRBD1. V shed 5 bases and J 3 bases; nucleotides not matched to a gene: 12. There are 17 residues in the CDR3. The germline V gene has CDR1 LNHDA and CDR2 SQIVND (reference sequence). CDR3 residues: CASSLSGQDTSNQPQHF. CDR3 bases: TGTGCCAGTAGTCTCTCGGGACAGGACACTTCCAATCAGCCCCAGCATTTT.

Only one count was recorded for this clone. The chain uses TRBV6-6 and TRBJ1-5; weak D call: TRBD1 (5 bases). V gave up 0 bases and J gave up 6 bases, with 12 bases separating them. The CDR3 consists of 15 residues. Germline lookup yields CDR1 MNHNY and CDR2 SVGAGI (reference sequence). In DNA form, the CDR3 reads TGTGCCAGCAGTTACTCGGAGGGGACCGGTCAGCCCCAGCATTTT. Its protein product is CASSYSEGTGQPQHF.

The CDR3 is CATRRTGGNEKLFF. For the CDR3, the DNA is TGCGCCACCAGGCGCACAGGGGGCAATGAAAAACTGTTTTTT. This chain joins TRBV5-1 and TRBJ1-4, with 9 bases identical to TRBD1. The CDR3 length is 14 residues. Losses at the gene ends were 9 bases for V and 5 bases for J; bases not matched to a gene: 8. Per germline, CDR1 SGHRS and CDR2 YFSETQ.

This clone was detected only a few times. This sequence joins TRBV18 and TRBJ2-7; D gene uncertain. With 0 bases removed from V and 2 bases from J, the gap between germline ends came to 14 bases. The CDR3 contains 16 residues. Germline V lookup: CDR1 KGHSH, CDR2 LQKENI. The CDR3 DNA reads TGTGCCAGCTCACCACCGTGGCTAGATAAACCCTACGAGCAGTACTTC. Its translation: CASSPPWLDKPYEQYF.

The gene calls are TRBV5-6 and TRBJ2-7; TRBD1 aligns across 10 bases. CDR1 is SGHDT, CDR2 YYEEEE, per germline. This CDR3 has 13 residues. The ends lost 4 bases at V and 5 bases at J; junction bases unmatched: 3. The CDR3 DNA sequence: TGTGCCAGCAGCCGGGACAGGGGCCACGAGCAGTACTTC. It yields the protein CASSRDRGHEQYF. Full variable domain (missing parts from reference TRBV5-6 and TRBJ2-7): DAGVTQSPTHLIKTRGQQVTLRCSPKSGHDTVSWYQQALGQGPQFIFQYYEEEERQRGNFPDRFSGHQFPNYSSELNVNALLLGDSALYLCASSRDRGHEQYFGPGTRLTVT.

This clone turned up a few times. V and J are TRBV4-2 and TRBJ2-2, with 7 bases aligning to TRBD1. Germline V gene lookup returns CDR1 LGHNA and CDR2 YNFKEQ. With 6 bases clipped from V and 4 bases from J, the junction kept 11 bases outside the gene matches. The CDR3 has 16 amino acids. CDR3 sequence: CASSIEPAGGTGELFF. The DNA of the CDR3 is TGTGCCAGCAGTATAGAGCCGGCAGGGGGCACCGGGGAGCTGTTTTTT.

V usage is TRBV5-1 and J usage is TRBJ2-7; 10 positions agree with TRBD1. Germline V gene lookup returns CDR1 SGHRS and CDR2 YFSETQ. The CDR3 totals 15 residues. Trimming cost V 3 bases and J 5 bases; bases outside gene matches: 8. This CDR3 reads CASSWTGDRGHEQYF. The CDR3, as DNA: TGCGCCAGCAGCTGGACAGGGGACAGGGGCCACGAGCAGTACTTC.

The chain has TRBV4-2 and TRBJ2-5, with 11 bases fitting TRBD2. V gave up 1 base and J gave up 2 bases; unmatched junction bases: 9. The CDR3 has 18 residues. Germline V gene sequence: CDR1 LGHNA, CDR2 YNFKEQ. CDR3 amino acids: CASSQGVAGGPRQETQYF. In nucleotides, the CDR3 is TGTGCCAGCAGCCAAGGGGTAGCGGGGGGGCCGCGGCAAGAGACCCAGTACTTC.

This clone showed up just once. V is TRBV28 and J is TRBJ2-3; D is ambiguous. Per the germline V gene, CDR1 is MDHEN and CDR2 is SYDVKM. The CDR3 has 12 residues. V gave up 6 bases and J gave up 5 bases, with 9 bases separating them. DNA for the CDR3: TGTGCCAGCAGCCCCCCGGTAGATACGCAGTATTTT. As protein: CASSPPVDTQYF.